The 26 T cell receptor beta chains listed next were all sequenced from one sample in a study of liver allograft versus peripheral blood T cells. Study-wide background: Transplanted-liver and recipient peripheral blood T cell receptor repertoires were compared.

MiXCR, applied by TCRdb to the reads, yields one record per CDR3 protein. The profile shows thousands of distinct CDR3 sequences, over 15% of them singletons. These receptors originate from a human patient who had a liver transplant. Some T cells here may be from the graft donor.

Comment on this clonotype: This may be a read error: a much more frequent sequence differs by one nucleotide. The chain joins TRBV27 to TRBJ1-1, with a weak D call TRBD1 (6 bases). There are 14 residues in the CDR3. Per the germline V gene, CDR1 is MNHEY and CDR2 is SMNVEV (reference sequence). CDR3 in amino acids: CASSLAGTNTEDFF. The CDR3, as DNA: TGTGCCAGCAGTTTGGCCGGGACAAACACTGAAGATTTCTTT.

This clonotype appeared many times. The chain recombines TRBV7-9 with TRBJ2-5; 7 nucleotides align to TRBD1. The trim removed 5 bases at V and 2 bases at J, leaving 2 bases unmatched. The CDR3 extends over 13 amino acids. Germline loops: CDR1 SEHNR, CDR2 FQNEAQ (reference sequence). Here the CDR3 DNA reads TGTGCCAGCAGCGACAGGGAGCAAGAGACCCAGTACTTC. As protein: CASSDREQETQYF.

This clonotype occurred a few times. This chain links TRBV6-5 with TRBJ2-7; TRBD1 or TRBD2 may be the D gene (5 bases each). The CDR3 covers 14 residues. V was cut by 2 bases and J by 2 bases, with 10 bases left in between. Germline CDR1 reads MNHEY; CDR2 reads SVGAGI. For the CDR3, the DNA is TGTGCCAGCAGTTACGGTGGGGGTGCCTACGAGCAGTACTTC. Protein: CASSYGGGAYEQYF.

This clonotype came up once. A junction end diverges from the germline sequence, so it may reflect a read error. V gene TRBV6-2 or TRBV6-3 combines with J gene TRBJ1-2, with D perhaps matching TRBD1 (6 bases). Per germline, CDR1 MNHEY and CDR2 SVGEGT. The CDR3 covers 13 residues. The CDR3 spells CTSSYSQGDGYTF. In nucleotides, the CDR3 is TGTACCAGCAGTTACTCACAGGGCGATGGCTACACCTTC.

This clonotype was detected once. CDR3 bases: TGCAGTGCTGGGGCAGGGAGTAACACTGAAGCTTTCTTT. Encoded protein: CSAGAGSNTEAFF. This chain connects TRBV20-1 to TRBJ1-1; a weak D match, TRBD1 (5 bases). Germline lookup yields CDR1 DFQATT and CDR2 SNEGSKA (reference sequence). This CDR3 is 13 amino acids long. V dropped 5 bases and J dropped 2 bases, with 12 bases sitting between them.

This clonotype was picked up a small number of times. The chain employs TRBV19 and TRBJ1-5; D is undetermined. Germline V gene sequence: CDR1 LNHDA, CDR2 SQIVND (reference sequence). CDR3 length: 15 amino acids. V shed 3 bases and J shed 0 bases, with 9 bases lying between them. The CDR3 region has the DNA TGTGCCAGTAGTATCGGCCTCCTTAGCAATCAGCCCCAGCATTTT. The encoded protein is CASSIGLLSNQPQHF.

This clonotype was recorded many times. V gene TRBV19 combines with J gene TRBJ2-7, with TRBD1 matching 7 bases. The CDR3 runs 12 residues. The ends lost 10 bases at V and 6 bases at J; junction bases unmatched: 9. The germline V gene has CDR1 LNHDA and CDR2 SQIVND (reference sequence). The DNA of the CDR3 is TGTGCCACCTCCCCCACAGGGGCCGAGCAGTACTTC. Its protein is CATSPTGAEQYF.

This clonotype was found many times. J is TRBJ2-1 and V is TRBV5-6; TRBD2 matches 10 bases. Germline assignment: CDR1 SGHDT and CDR2 YYEEEE. V was pared by 2 bases and J by 7 bases, with 3 bases of the junction left unmatched. The CDR3 covers 14 residues. CDR3 in DNA: TGTGCCAGCAGCTTAGGACTAGCGGTTAATGAGCAGTTCTTC. This gives the protein CASSLGLAVNEQFF.

The chain employs TRBV29-1 and TRBJ1-2; 10 nucleotides match TRBD1. The CDR3 extends over 12 amino acids. V lost 5 bases, J lost 8 bases, and 5 bases stayed unmatched. CDR1 SQVTM and CDR2 ANQGSEA come from the germline V gene. CDR3 coding DNA: TGCAGCGTTTCGACAGGGGGCGGAGGCTACACCTTC. As protein: CSVSTGGGGYTF.

This clonotype was found a few times. The chain joins TRBV12-3 or TRBV12-4 to TRBJ2-7, with TRBD2 matching 8 bases. The junction had 5 bases not matched to a gene; V was cut back by 5 bases and J by 5 bases. The CDR3 is 13 residues long. The CDR3 here is CASSPGGGDEQYF. CDR3 nucleotide sequence: TGTGCCAGCAGTCCCGGGGGGGGCGACGAGCAGTACTTC.

This clonotype was recorded many times. The rearrangement links TRBV6-6 to TRBJ1-1; no clear D gene. CDR1 is MNHNY, CDR2 SVGAGI, per germline (reference sequence). CDR3 length: 13 amino acids. Trimming took off 4 bases at V and 7 bases at J, with 13 bases between the two ends. The CDR3 sequence: CASSWAGDDEAFF. DNA of the CDR3: TGTGCCAGCAGTTGGGCCGGGGATGATGAAGCTTTCTTT.

The J gene is TRBJ1-1, the V gene TRBV7-9; weak D call: TRBD1 (5 bases). CDR3 length equals 14 residues. CDR1 and CDR2 from the germline V gene are SEHNR and FQNEAQ (reference sequence). V lost 10 bases to trimming and J lost 1 base, with 16 bases between them. The DNA of the CDR3 is TGTGCCACCCCTTCCCTCACAGGGAACACTGAAGCTTTCTTT. This encodes CATPSLTGNTEAFF.

This clonotype was seen many times. The DNA of the CDR3 is TGTGCCAGCTGGGGGGGAGGAGAGGCCCTCTATGGCTACACCTTC. It is translated as CASWGGGEALYGYTF. The rearrangement joins TRBV6-1 to TRBJ1-2, with D possibly TRBD1 on 5 matching bases. CDR1 and CDR2 (germline): MNHNS, SASEGT. Trimming removed 8 bases at V and 4 bases at J, with 20 bases between. The CDR3 has 15 amino acids.

In this sample, this clonotype is medium-sized. This chain joins TRBV29-1 and TRBJ2-7; 10 nucleotides align to TRBD1. V dropped 6 bases and J dropped 3; count of bases not matched to a gene: 8. The germline V gene encodes CDR1 SQVTM and CDR2 ANQGSEA. The CDR3 runs 14 residues. In DNA, the CDR3 is TGCAGCGTCCGCAACCGGGACAGGGGCTACGAGCAGTACTTC. It translates to CSVRNRDRGYEQYF.

This clonotype has a handful of counts. V is TRBV9 and J is TRBJ1-2; D is unclear. Germline assignment: CDR1 SGDLS and CDR2 YYNGEE. The CDR3 runs to 12 residues. The germline V and J ends were trimmed by 0 bases and 1 base, with 1 base remaining between them. CDR3 bases: TGTGCCAGCAGCGTAGGTAACTATGGCTACACCTTC. This sequence encodes CASSVGNYGYTF.

A note on this clonotype: One base away lies a much larger clone, so this may be a sequencing read error. The rearrangement joins TRBV10-3 to TRBJ1-2; no reliable D call. CDR1 and CDR2 from the germline V gene are ENHRY and SYGVKD. The CDR3 sequence is 12 residues long. As DNA, the CDR3 is TGTGCCATCAATGGGCAGTCTGATGGCCACACCTTC. It translates to CAINGQSDGHTF.

This clonotype was picked up a small number of times. This rearrangement joins TRBV9 to TRBJ2-1; 10 nucleotides line up with TRBD2. Germline V gene lookup returns CDR1 SGDLS and CDR2 YYNGEE. This CDR3 is built from 15 residues. After removal of 4 bases from V and 9 bases from J, the junction contained 10 bases not matched to a gene. The CDR3 sequence: CASSPPAGGPSEQFF. CDR3 coding DNA: TGTGCCAGCAGCCCCCCAGCGGGGGGGCCGAGTGAGCAGTTCTTC. Based on the CDR3 plus reference TRBV9 and TRBJ2-1, the full variable domain is DSGVTQTPKHLITATGQRVTLRCSPRSGDLSVYWYQQSLDQGLQFLIQYYNGEERAKGNILERFSAQQFPDLHSELNLSSLELGDSALYFCASSPPAGGPSEQFFGPGTRLTVL.

By share, this clonotype ranks as medium-sized (0.01 to 0.1%). This chain joins TRBV18 and TRBJ2-7; D gene uncertain. CDR3 size: 13 residues. Per germline, CDR1 KGHSH and CDR2 LQKENI. The V gene lost 2 bases and the J gene lost 5 bases, with 10 bases spanning the gap. The DNA for the CDR3 is TGTGCCAGCTCACCATTCCTCCCCAACGAGCAGTACTTC. It is translated as CASSPFLPNEQYF.

In this sample, this clonotype is medium-sized (0.01 to 0.1%). The rearrangement uses TRBV13 and TRBJ1-2, with unresolved D. V lost 0 bases to trimming and J lost 0 bases, with 20 bases between them. Germline-derived CDR1 and CDR2 are PRHDT and FYEKMQ (reference sequence). The CDR3 has 19 residues. CDR3 bases: TGTGCCAGCAGCTTAGGCCGGGAAGGAATAGGGCCATCTAACTATGGCTACACCTTC. It yields the protein CASSLGREGIGPSNYGYTF. Filled out from reference TRBV13 and TRBJ1-2, the complete variable domain reads AAGVIQSPRHLIKEKRETATLKCYPIPRHDTVYWYQQGPGQDPQFLISFYEKMQSDKGSIPDRFSAQQFSDYHSELNMSSLELGDSALYFCASSLGREGIGPSNYGYTFGSGTRLTVV.

The chain combines TRBV27 with TRBJ2-7, with D possibly matching TRBD2 (7 bases). This CDR3 spans 13 amino acids. Germline V lookup: CDR1 MNHEY, CDR2 SMNVEV (reference sequence). Trimming took off 5 bases at V and 2 bases at J, with 10 bases between the two ends. The chain's CDR3 is CASSEGGTYEQYF. DNA of the CDR3: TGTGCCAGCAGTGAGGGGGGGACCTACGAGCAGTACTTC.

This clonotype was detected many times. The chain carries TRBV7-2 and TRBJ1-2; no definite D call. Trimming took off 3 bases at V and 8 bases at J, with 7 bases between the two ends. Germline-derived CDR1 and CDR2 are SGHTA and FQGNSA. The length of the CDR3 is 11 residues. The CDR3: CASSLGFGYTF. For the CDR3, the DNA is TGTGCCAGCAGCTTGGGGTTCGGCTACACCTTC.

This clonotype was seen a handful of times. The V gene is TRBV27, the J gene TRBJ1-3; no definite D call. Germline loops: CDR1 MNHEY, CDR2 SMNVEV (reference sequence). This CDR3 has 14 residues. V shed 10 bases and J shed 0 bases, with 13 bases lying between them. The CDR3 nucleotides read TGTGCCACGGGCCCCCGCAGCTCTGGAAACACCATATATTTT. Translating it yields CATGPRSSGNTIYF.

There are a few counts of this clonotype. The gene calls are TRBV19 and TRBJ1-5; TRBD1 is a possible D gene (6 bases). The CDR3 has 15 amino acids. Germline V lookup: CDR1 LNHDA, CDR2 SQIVND (reference sequence). The V end lost 4 bases, the J end lost 1 base, and 11 bases lay between the germline ends. CDR3 sequence: CASSSTDRSNQPQHF. The CDR3 DNA is TGTGCCAGTAGTAGCACTGACAGGAGCAATCAGCCCCAGCATTTT.

This clonotype was found a few times. The chain employs TRBV19 and TRBJ1-5; D unclear. V lost 7 bases and J 5 bases, leaving 15 bases between the germline ends. This CDR3 is 14 amino acids long. Germline CDR1 is LNHDA and CDR2 is SQIVND (reference sequence). In DNA form, the CDR3 reads TGTGCCAGTAAAATGGGTACCCCACATCAGCCCCAGCATTTT. Protein sequence: CASKMGTPHQPQHF.

Ten or more counts support this clonotype. J is TRBJ2-7 and V is TRBV7-9; D might be TRBD2 (6 bases). V lost 6 bases, J lost 4 bases, and 25 bases lay in between. Germline CDR1 reads SEHNR; CDR2 reads FQNEAQ (reference sequence). This CDR3 is 17 amino acids long. The CDR3 nucleotides read TGTGCCAGCAGGAGGAGGGCCGTCAGCCACTCATGGTACGAGCAGTACTTC. It encodes CASRRRAVSHSWYEQYF. The complete variable domain, with remaining parts taken from reference TRBV7-9 and TRBJ2-7, reads DTGVSQNPRHKITKRGQNVTFRCDPISEHNRLYWYRQTLGQGPEFLTYFQNEAQLEKSRLLSDRFSAERPKGSFSTLEIQRTEQGDSAMYLCASRRRAVSHSWYEQYFGPGTRLTVT.

There are many counts of this clonotype. The V and J genes are TRBV13 and TRBJ2-3; maybe TRBD1 (5 bases). Per germline, CDR1 PRHDT and CDR2 FYEKMQ (reference sequence). Trimming pared 7 bases from V and 1 base from J, leaving 12 bases between. The CDR3 has 14 amino acids. As DNA, the CDR3 is TGTGCCAGCAATTCAGGGATCCGCACAGATACGCAGTATTTT. Protein product: CASNSGIRTDTQYF.